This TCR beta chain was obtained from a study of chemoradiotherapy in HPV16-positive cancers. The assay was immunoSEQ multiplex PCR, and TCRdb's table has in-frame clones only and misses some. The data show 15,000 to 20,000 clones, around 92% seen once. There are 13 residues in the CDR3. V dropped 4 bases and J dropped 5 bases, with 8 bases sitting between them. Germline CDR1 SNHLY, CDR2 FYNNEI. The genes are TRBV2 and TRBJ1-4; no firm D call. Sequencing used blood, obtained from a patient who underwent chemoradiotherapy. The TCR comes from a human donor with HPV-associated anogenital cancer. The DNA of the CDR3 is TGTGCCAGCAGTGTACGCGGGAATGAAAAACTGTTTTTT. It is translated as CASSVRGNEKLFF.